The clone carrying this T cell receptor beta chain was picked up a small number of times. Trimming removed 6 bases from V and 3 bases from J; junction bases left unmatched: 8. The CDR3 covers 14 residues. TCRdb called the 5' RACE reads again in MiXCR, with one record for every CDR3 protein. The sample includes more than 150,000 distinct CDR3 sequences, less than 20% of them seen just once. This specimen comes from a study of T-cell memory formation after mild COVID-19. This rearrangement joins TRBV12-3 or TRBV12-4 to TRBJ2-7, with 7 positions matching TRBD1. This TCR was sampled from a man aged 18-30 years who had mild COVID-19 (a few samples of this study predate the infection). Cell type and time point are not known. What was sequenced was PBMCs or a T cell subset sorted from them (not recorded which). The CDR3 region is CASSYGQAIYEQYF. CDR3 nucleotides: TGTGCCAGCAGCTATGGACAGGCGATCTACGAGCAGTACTTC.